A selection of T cell receptor beta chains follows, all from one sample in a study of response to subunit inactivated influenza vaccine. Via MiXCR, TCRdb re-called the RT-PCR reads, giving one row per CDR3 protein. The table shows about 520,000 distinct CDR3 sequences, with roughly 25% occurring only once. The sequences come from CD4+ T cells sorted from PBMCs, collected 5 to 6 days after vaccination. The receptors come from a man aged 50-60 years who received an inactivated influenza vaccine. Both conserved end residues are part of each CDR3. D genes are given only for firm matches. Size values are once, few and many counts, or a class for expanded clones, and some rows have none.

NA	NA	TRBV4-3	TRBJ2-2	TGCGCCAGCAGCCCGAGAGCGGGCGGGGAGCTGTTTTTT	CASSPRAGGELFF
TRBD1	few	TRBV20-1	TRBJ2-3	TGCAGTGCAACCCGACAGGGGACAGATACGCAGTATTTT	CSATRQGTDTQYF
TRBD1	NA	TRBV20-1	TRBJ2-1	TGCAGTGCTAGAGTTGGGTTGGGGGACAGGGACTCCTACAATGAGCAGTTCTTC	CSARVGLGDRDSYNEQFF
NA	NA	TRBV5-1	TRBJ2-1	TGCGCCAGCAGCGGCGGACAGCCGGCCTCCTACAATGAGCAGTTCTTC	CASSGGQPASYNEQFF
TRBD1	NA	TRBV28	TRBJ1-1	TGTGCCAGCAGGAGGGACAGGAGAAGCACTGAAGCTTTCTTT	CASRRDRRSTEAFF
NA	NA	TRBV7-2	TRBJ1-6	TGTGCCAGCAGCTCAGAGGGGCACCTCAGAGGTTCACCCCTCCACTTT	CASSSEGHLRGSPLHF
NA	few	TRBV6-1	TRBJ2-1	TGTGCCAGCGCTTCTGGGGGGACCTACAATGAGCAGTTCTTC	CASASGGTYNEQFF
TRBD2	NA	TRBV6-2/TRBV6-3	TRBJ2-1	TGTGCCAGCAGTACCACGTTTGGACTAGCGGGGGGGCCCAATGAGCAGTTCTTC	CASSTTFGLAGGPNEQFF
TRBD1	NA	TRBV20-1	TRBJ1-5	TGCAGTGCTGGAGCGACAGGGGCTTTCAATCAGCCCCAGCATTTT	CSAGATGAFNQPQHF
TRBD1	NA	TRBV20-1	TRBJ1-2	TGCAGTGCGTCGGACAGGGTTCATGGCTACACCTTC	CSASDRVHGYTF
TRBD1	NA	TRBV28	TRBJ2-7	TGTGCCAGCAGCACGGGACAGGGGGTCTACGAGCAGTACTTC	CASSTGQGVYEQYF
TRBD1	few	TRBV20-1	TRBJ2-7	TGCAGTGCTAGCTGGTCCGGGACAGGGTCCCACGAGCAGTACTTC	CSASWSGTGSHEQYF
TRBD1	NA	TRBV4-1	TRBJ1-5	TGCGCCAGCAGCCAAGGAGGGGGCGAGCACATTCAGCCCCAGCATTTT	CASSQGGGEHIQPQHF
NA	few	TRBV14	TRBJ2-3	TGTGCCAGCAGCCAAGTTCCAGATACGCAGTATTTT	CASSQVPDTQYF
TRBD2	few	TRBV5-1	TRBJ2-5	TGTGCCAGCAGCTTGACTAGCGGGCAAGAGACCCAGTACTTC	CASSLTSGQETQYF
NA	few	TRBV4-3	TRBJ1-1	TGCGCCAGCAGCCAAGGTTTCATCAGGAACACTGAAGCTTTCTTT	CASSQGFIRNTEAFF
TRBD2	NA	TRBV25-1	TRBJ2-1	TGTGCCAGCAGAGTGGGGGGGGACTACAATGAGCAGTTCTTC	CASRVGGDYNEQFF
TRBD1	NA	TRBV4-2	TRBJ1-2	TGTGCCAGCAGCCAACCGGACAGGGGGCGATATGGCTACACCTTC	CASSQPDRGRYGYTF
TRBD1	few	TRBV20-1	TRBJ2-7	TGCAGTGCTAGAGATCAGAGACAGGGATCCTACGAGCAGTACTTC	CSARDQRQGSYEQYF
NA	few	TRBV7-9	TRBJ1-2	TGTGCCAGCAGCTTAGGGGTCGACAGGACTAACTATGGCTACACCTTC	CASSLGVDRTNYGYTF
NA	NA	TRBV6-1	TRBJ1-5	TGTGCCAGCAGTGAAATGGGGAATCAGCCCCAGCATTTT	CASSEMGNQPQHF
NA	few	TRBV20-1	TRBJ2-7	TGCAGTGCTAGAGATCTCCGGAGTAGTTCCAACACCTACGAGCAGTACTTC	CSARDLRSSSNTYEQYF
TRBD2	NA	TRBV11-2	TRBJ2-1	TGTGCCAGCAGCCCGCAACCAGCGGGAGGTATTAATGAGCAGTTCTTC	CASSPQPAGGINEQFF
TRBD2	NA	TRBV2	TRBJ2-5	TGTGCCAGCAGTCTTAGCGGGGCGCCAGAGACCCAGTACTTC	CASSLSGAPETQYF
NA	few	TRBV12-3/TRBV12-4	TRBJ1-3	TGTGCCAGCAGAGAGATAATTTCTGGAAACACCATATATTTT	CASREIISGNTIYF
NA	NA	TRBV4-3	TRBJ2-2	TGCGCCAGCAGCCAAGTACGGAGGACCGGGGAGCTGTTTTTT	CASSQVRRTGELFF
NA	few	TRBV6-2/TRBV6-3	TRBJ2-4	TGTGCCAGCAGCATAGCAGCCAAAAACATTCAGTACTTC	CASSIAAKNIQYF
NA	NA	TRBV7-2	TRBJ1-1	TGTGCCAGCAGCTACTTTCACGGCACCACTGAAGCTTTCTTT	CASSYFHGTTEAFF
NA	few	TRBV29-1	TRBJ1-4	TGCAGCGGCCGTGACCCGAATGAAAAACTGTTTTTT	CSGRDPNEKLFF
NA	NA	TRBV2	TRBJ2-1	TGTGCCAGCAGTGTCGAAGGATTCTCCTACAATGAGCAGTTCTTC	CASSVEGFSYNEQFF
TRBD1	few	TRBV29-1	TRBJ2-2	TGCAGCGTTGCCCTCGGACAGGGGACGCCCGGGGAGCTGTTTTTT	CSVALGQGTPGELFF
NA	few	TRBV4-3	TRBJ1-2	TGCGCCAGCAGCCAAGTGGGGTCCGTTGGCTACACCTTC	CASSQVGSVGYTF
TRBD2	many	TRBV20-1	TRBJ2-1	TGCAGTGCTAGTTCCCTAGCGGGAGGAATGGATGAGCAGTTCTTC	CSASSLAGGMDEQFF
NA	many	TRBV5-1	TRBJ1-4	TGCGCCAGCAGCTTGTTGGGATCAACTAATGAAAAACTGTTTTTT	CASSLLGSTNEKLFF
NA	few	TRBV15	TRBJ1-3	TGTGCCACCAGCAGAGCCGGGCCTAGCTCTGGAAACACCATATATTTT	CATSRAGPSSGNTIYF
TRBD2	NA	TRBV10-3	TRBJ2-5	TGTGCCATCAGTGAGTCGTTAGCGGGAGGAGGGGAGACCCAGTACTTC	CAISESLAGGGETQYF
TRBD1	few	TRBV5-1	TRBJ2-5	TGCGCCAGTTGTCTGGGACAGGGGGAGACCCAGTACTTC	CASCLGQGETQYF
TRBD1	NA	TRBV20-1	TRBJ2-4	TGCAGTGCTAGAGATCGAAACAGGGGGCACATTCAGTACTTC	CSARDRNRGHIQYF
NA	few	TRBV4-3	TRBJ1-5	TGCGCCAGCAGTGAGGGGAGGGGGGCAGGGCAGCCCCAGCATTTT	CASSEGRGAGQPQHF
TRBD2	NA	TRBV5-1	TRBJ2-1	TGCGCCAGCAGCCCCCCCGGGACTAGCGGGAGGCCCAACAATGAGCAGTTCTTC	CASSPPGTSGRPNNEQFF
NA	NA	TRBV6-1	TRBJ2-5	TGTGCCAGCAAAAGGAGTCCGCCAGAGACCCAGTACTTC	CASKRSPPETQYF